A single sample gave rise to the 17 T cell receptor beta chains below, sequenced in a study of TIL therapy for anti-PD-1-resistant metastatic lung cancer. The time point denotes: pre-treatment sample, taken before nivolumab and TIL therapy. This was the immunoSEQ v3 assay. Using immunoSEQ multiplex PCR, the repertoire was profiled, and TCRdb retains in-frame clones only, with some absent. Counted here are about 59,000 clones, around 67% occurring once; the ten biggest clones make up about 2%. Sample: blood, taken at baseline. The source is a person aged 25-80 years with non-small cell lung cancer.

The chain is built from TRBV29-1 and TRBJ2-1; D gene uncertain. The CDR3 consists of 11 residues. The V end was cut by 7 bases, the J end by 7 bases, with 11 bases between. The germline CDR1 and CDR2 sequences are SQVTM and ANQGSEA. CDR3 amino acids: CSGDRSNEQFF. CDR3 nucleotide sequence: TGCAGCGGCGACCGATCTAATGAGCAGTTCTTC.

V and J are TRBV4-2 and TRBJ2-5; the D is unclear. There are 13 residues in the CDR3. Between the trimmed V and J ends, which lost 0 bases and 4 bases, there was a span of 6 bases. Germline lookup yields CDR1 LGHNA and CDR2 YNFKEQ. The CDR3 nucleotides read TGTGCCAGCAGCCAAGATGCGAGAGAGACCCAGTACTTC. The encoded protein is CASSQDARETQYF.

The CDR3 loop is CASGLSRDEQYF. CDR3 nucleotides: TGTGCTAGTGGTTTGTCCAGGGACGAGCAGTACTTC. The chain recombines TRBV12-5 with TRBJ2-7; perhaps TRBD1 as D (5 bases). Germline loops: CDR1 LGHNT, CDR2 FRNRAP. The CDR3 is made up of 12 amino acids. V gave up 2 bases and J gave up 5 bases, with 7 bases separating them.

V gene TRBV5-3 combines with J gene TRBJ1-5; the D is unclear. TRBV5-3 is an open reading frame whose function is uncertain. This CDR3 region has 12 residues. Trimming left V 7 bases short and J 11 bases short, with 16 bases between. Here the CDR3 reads CARPVSPSAQHF. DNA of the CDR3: TGTGCCAGACCGGTTTCTCCATCGGCCCAGCATTTT.

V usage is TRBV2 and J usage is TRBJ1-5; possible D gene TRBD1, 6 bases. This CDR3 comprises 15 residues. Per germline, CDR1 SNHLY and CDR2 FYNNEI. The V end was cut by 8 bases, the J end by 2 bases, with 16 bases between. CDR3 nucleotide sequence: TGTGCCAGCGCTCCTGAGGGGGTGGGCAATCAGCCCCAGCATTTT. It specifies CASAPEGVGNQPQHF. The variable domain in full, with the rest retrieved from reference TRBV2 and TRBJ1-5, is EPEVTQTPSHQVTQMGQEVILRCVPISNHLYFYWYRQILGQKVEFLVSFYNNEISEKSEIFDDQFSVERPDGSNFTLKIRSTKLEDSAMYFCASAPEGVGNQPQHFGDGTRLSIL.

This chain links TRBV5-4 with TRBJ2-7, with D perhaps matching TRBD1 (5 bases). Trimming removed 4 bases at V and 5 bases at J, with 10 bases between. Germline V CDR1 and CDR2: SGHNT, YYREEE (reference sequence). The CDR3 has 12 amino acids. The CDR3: CASSPDSDEQYF. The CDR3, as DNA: TGTGCCAGCAGCCCCGACAGCGACGAGCAGTACTTC.

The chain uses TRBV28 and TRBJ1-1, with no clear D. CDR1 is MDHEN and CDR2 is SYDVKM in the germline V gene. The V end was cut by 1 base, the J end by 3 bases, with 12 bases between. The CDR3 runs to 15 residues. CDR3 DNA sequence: TGTGCCAGCAGTTTATTCTCCGTTAAGGACACTGAAGCTTTCTTT. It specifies CASSLFSVKDTEAFF. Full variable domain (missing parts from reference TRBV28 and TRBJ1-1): DVKVTQSSRYLVKRTGEKVFLECVQDMDHENMFWYRQDPGLGLRLIYFSYDVKMKEKGDIPEGYSVSREKKERFSLILESASTNQTSMYLCASSLFSVKDTEAFFGQGTRLTVV.

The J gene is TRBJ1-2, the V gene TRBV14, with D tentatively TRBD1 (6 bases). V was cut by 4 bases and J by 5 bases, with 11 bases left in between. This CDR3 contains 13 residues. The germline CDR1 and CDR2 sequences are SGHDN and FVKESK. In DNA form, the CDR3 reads TGTGCCAGCAGCCGTGGACAGCTATATGGCTACACCTTC. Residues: CASSRGQLYGYTF.

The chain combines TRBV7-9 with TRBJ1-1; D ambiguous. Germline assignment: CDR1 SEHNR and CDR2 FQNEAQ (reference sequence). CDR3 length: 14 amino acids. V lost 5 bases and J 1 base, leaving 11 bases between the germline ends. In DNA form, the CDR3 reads TGTGCCAGCAGCGTAGACACCAGGAACACTGAAGCTTTCTTT. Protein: CASSVDTRNTEAFF.

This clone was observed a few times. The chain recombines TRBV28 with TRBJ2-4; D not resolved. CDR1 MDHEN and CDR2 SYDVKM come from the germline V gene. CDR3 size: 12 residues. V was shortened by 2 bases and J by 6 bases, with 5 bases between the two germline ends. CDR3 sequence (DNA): TGTGCCAGCAGTTTAATGGGAAACATTCAGTACTTC. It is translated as CASSLMGNIQYF.

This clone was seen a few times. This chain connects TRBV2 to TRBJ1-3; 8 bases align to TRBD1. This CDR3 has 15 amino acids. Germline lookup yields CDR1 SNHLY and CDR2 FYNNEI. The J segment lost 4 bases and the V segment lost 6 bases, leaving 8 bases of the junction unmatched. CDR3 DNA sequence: TGTGCCAGCAGAATTTCGACAGGGGCGGGAAACACCATATATTTT. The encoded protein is CASRISTGAGNTIYF. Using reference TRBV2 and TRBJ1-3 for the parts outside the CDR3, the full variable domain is EPEVTQTPSHQVTQMGQEVILRCVPISNHLYFYWYRQILGQKVEFLVSFYNNEISEKSEIFDDQFSVERPDGSNFTLKIRSTKLEDSAMYFCASRISTGAGNTIYFGEGSWLTVV.

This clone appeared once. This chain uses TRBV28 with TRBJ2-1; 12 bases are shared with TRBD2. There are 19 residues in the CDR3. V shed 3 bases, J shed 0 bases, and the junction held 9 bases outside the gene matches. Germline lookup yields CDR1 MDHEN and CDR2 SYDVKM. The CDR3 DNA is TGTGCCAGCAGTTTCCCCAGACTAGCGGGAGCTTACTCCTACAATGAGCAGTTCTTC. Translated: CASSFPRLAGAYSYNEQFF. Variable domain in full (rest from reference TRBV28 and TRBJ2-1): DVKVTQSSRYLVKRTGEKVFLECVQDMDHENMFWYRQDPGLGLRLIYFSYDVKMKEKGDIPEGYSVSREKKERFSLILESASTNQTSMYLCASSFPRLAGAYSYNEQFFGPGTRLTVL.

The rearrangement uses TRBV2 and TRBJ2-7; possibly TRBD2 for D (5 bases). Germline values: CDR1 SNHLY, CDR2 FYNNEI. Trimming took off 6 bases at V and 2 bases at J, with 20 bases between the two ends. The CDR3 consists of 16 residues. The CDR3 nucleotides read TGTGCCAGCAGCCAACTCGGGTCTAGCTGGGCCTACGAGCAGTACTTC. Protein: CASSQLGSSWAYEQYF.

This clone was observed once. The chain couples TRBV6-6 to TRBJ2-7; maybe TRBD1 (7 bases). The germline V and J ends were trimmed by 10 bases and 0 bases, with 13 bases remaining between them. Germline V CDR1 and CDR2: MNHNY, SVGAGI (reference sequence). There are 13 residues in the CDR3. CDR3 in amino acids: CATRGVSSYEQYF. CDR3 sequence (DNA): TGTGCCACCAGGGGGGTCAGCTCCTACGAGCAGTACTTC.

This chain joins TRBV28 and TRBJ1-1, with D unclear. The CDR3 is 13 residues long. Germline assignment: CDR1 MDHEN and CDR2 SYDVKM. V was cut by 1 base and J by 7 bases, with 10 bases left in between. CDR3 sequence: CASSLSKTGEAFF. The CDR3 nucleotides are TGTGCCAGCAGTTTATCTAAGACGGGTGAAGCTTTCTTT.

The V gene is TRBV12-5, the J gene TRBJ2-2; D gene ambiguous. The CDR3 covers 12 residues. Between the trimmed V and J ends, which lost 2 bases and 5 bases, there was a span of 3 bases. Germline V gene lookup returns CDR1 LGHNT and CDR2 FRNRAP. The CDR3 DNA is TGTGCTAGTGGTTTGACTACCGGGGAGCTGTTTTTT. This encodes CASGLTTGELFF.

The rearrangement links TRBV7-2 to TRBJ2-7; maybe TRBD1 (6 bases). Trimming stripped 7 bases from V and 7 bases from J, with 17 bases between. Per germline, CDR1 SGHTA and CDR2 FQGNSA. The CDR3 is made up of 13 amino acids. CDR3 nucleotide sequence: TGTGCCAGCACCCCCTGGGGGCCGGGGGAGCAGTACTTC. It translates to CASTPWGPGEQYF.